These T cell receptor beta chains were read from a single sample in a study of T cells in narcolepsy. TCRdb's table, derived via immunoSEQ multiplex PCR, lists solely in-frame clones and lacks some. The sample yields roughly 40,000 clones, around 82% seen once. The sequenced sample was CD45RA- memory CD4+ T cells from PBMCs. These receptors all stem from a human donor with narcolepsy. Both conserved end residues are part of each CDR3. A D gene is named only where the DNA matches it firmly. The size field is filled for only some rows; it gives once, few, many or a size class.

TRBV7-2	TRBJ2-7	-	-	TGTGCCAGCAGCTTAGTACGGGGTCGGGAGCAGTACTTC	CASSLVRGREQYF
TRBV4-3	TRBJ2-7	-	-	TGCGCCAGCAGCCAAGATGAGAGTGTGGGCGAGCAGTACTTC	CASSQDESVGEQYF
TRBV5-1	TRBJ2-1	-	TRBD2	TGCGCCAGCAGCTTGGCCAGGCTAGCGGGGGAGGATGAGCAGTTCTTC	CASSLARLAGEDEQFF
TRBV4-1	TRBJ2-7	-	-	TGCGCCAGCAGCCAAGAGGGAAATAGCTACGAGCAGTACTTC	CASSQEGNSYEQYF
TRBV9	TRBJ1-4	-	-	TGTGCCAGCAGCGTAGAGGTAGGGGATAATGAAAAACTGTTTTTT	CASSVEVGDNEKLFF
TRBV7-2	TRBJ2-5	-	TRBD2	TGTGCCAGCAGCTTAGTTTTAGCGGGGGGCACCCAAGAGACCCAGTACTTC	CASSLVLAGGTQETQYF
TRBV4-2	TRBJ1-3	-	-	TGTGCCAGCAGCCAAGCCCGACTGGGGCCCTCGAGCTCTGGAAACACCATATATTTT	CASSQARLGPSSSGNTIYF
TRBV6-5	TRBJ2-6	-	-	TGTGCCAGCAGTAGGGACGGCTCTGGGGCCAACGTCCTGACTTTC	CASSRDGSGANVLTF
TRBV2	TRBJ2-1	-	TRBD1	TGTGCCAGCAGTGCGCGGACAGGTGTCAATGAGCAGTTCTTC	CASSARTGVNEQFF
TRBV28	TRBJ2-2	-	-	TGTGCCAGCAGGGTTGGATACACCGGGGAGCTGTTTTTT	CASRVGYTGELFF
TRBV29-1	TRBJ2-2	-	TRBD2	TGCAGCGTTGGGGAGCGGGGGGTTTCCGGGGAGCTGTTTTTT	CSVGERGVSGELFF
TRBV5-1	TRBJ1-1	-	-	TGCGCCAGCAGCTTGGCACAGGGAGCCGAAGCTTTCTTT	CASSLAQGAEAFF
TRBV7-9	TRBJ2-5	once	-	TGTGCCAGCAACCAGCTCGAGACCCAGTACTTC	CASNQLETQYF
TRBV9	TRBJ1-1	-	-	TGTGCCAGCAGCCAGACCACAGGGAACACTGAAGCTTTCTTT	CASSQTTGNTEAFF
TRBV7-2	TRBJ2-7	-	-	TGTGCCAGCAGCTATTGGGGGGATAGTGGCTACGAGCAGTACTTC	CASSYWGDSGYEQYF
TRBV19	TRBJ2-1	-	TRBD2	TGTGCCAGTAGTATCAGCGGGGGCCGGTACAATGAGCAGTTCTTC	CASSISGGRYNEQFF
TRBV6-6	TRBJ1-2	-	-	TGTGCCAGCAGTTCCCAGGACCTATATGGCTACACCTTC	CASSSQDLYGYTF
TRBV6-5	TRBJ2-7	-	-	TGTGCCAGCACCACGAACGGGCAGGGGTTCTACGAGCAGTACTTC	CASTTNGQGFYEQYF
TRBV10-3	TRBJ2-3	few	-	TGTGCCATCAGCCGCGGGGCAGATACGCAGTATTTT	CAISRGADTQYF
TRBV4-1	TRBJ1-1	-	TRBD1	TGCGCCAGCAGCCTCCAGCAGGGGGCCGACACTGAAGCTTTCTTT	CASSLQQGADTEAFF
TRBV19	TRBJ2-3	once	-	TGTGCCAGTAGTAGAAGGGCCGAAGATACGCAGTATTTT	CASSRRAEDTQYF
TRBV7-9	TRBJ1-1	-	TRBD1	TGTGCCAGCAGCCGTCAATCAGGGGGCCGTGGTGAAGCTTTCTTT	CASSRQSGGRGEAFF
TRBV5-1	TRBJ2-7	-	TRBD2	TGCGCCAGCAGCAGGCTAGCGGGGGACGAGCAGTACTTC	CASSRLAGDEQYF
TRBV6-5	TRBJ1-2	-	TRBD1	TGTGCCAGCAGTTACTCTCAGGGACAGGGCTACACCTTC	CASSYSQGQGYTF
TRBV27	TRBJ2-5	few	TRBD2	TGTGCCAGCAGTTTATCGCGGCGGGGGGGCGAGGAGACCCAGTACTTC	CASSLSRRGGEETQYF
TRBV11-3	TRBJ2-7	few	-	TGTGCCAGCAGGGGGGTGAGCTCCTACGAGCAGTACTTC	CASRGVSSYEQYF
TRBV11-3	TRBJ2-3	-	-	TGTGCCAGCAGCTCCCGGGGCACAGATACGCAGTATTTT	CASSSRGTDTQYF
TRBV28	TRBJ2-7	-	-	TGTGCCAGCAGGGATATGGGACGCGGTTCCTCCTACGAGCAGTACTTC	CASRDMGRGSSYEQYF
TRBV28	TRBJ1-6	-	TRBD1	TGTGCCAGCAGTTTGGCGACAGGGGTAAATTCACCCCTCCACTTT	CASSLATGVNSPLHF
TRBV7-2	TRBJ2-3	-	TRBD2	TGTGCCAGCAGTACCCTAGCGGCTAGCACAGATACGCAGTATTTT	CASSTLAASTDTQYF
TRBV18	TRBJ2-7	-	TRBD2	TGTGCCAGCTCACCACCGGCGGGGGGGCCCGGCGAGCAGTACTTC	CASSPPAGGPGEQYF
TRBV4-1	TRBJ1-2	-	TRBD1	TGCGCCAGCAGCCAAGATAGGGCAGGGGGCAGTGGCTACACCTTC	CASSQDRAGGSGYTF
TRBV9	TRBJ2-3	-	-	TGTGCCAGCAGCGCGACTAGAGGGAGCACAGATACGCAGTATTTT	CASSATRGSTDTQYF
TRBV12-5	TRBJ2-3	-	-	TGTGCTAGTGGTTTGTCCCGGGACCCCACAGATACGCAGTATTTT	CASGLSRDPTDTQYF
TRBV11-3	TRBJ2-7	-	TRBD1	TGTGCCAGCAGCTTGTCAGACAGGGGAAAGTACGAGCAGTACTTC	CASSLSDRGKYEQYF
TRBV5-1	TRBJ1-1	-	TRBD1	TGCGCCAGCAGCGAACAGGGGGGCTGGATGAACACTGAAGCTTTCTTT	CASSEQGGWMNTEAFF
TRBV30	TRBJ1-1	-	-	TGTGCCTGGAGTGTACTTGGCAGGGGAGCTGAAGCTTTCTTT	CAWSVLGRGAEAFF
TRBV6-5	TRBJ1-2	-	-	TGTGCCAGCAGTTACAGCTTTGGGGGCTATGGCTACACCTTC	CASSYSFGGYGYTF
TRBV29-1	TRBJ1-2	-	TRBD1	TGCAGCGGCACGACAGGGCAGGGCTATGGCTACACCTTC	CSGTTGQGYGYTF
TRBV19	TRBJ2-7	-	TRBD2	TGTGCCAGTAGTATTACTAGCGGAACATCCTACGAGCAGTACTTC	CASSITSGTSYEQYF
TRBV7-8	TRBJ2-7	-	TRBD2	TGTGCCAGCAGCCTGGGACTAGCGGGGGGACCTAGCTCCTACGAGCAGTACTTC	CASSLGLAGGPSSYEQYF
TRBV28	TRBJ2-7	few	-	TGTGCCAGCAGTCCTCCCCCGGGTCCTGGCGAGCAGTACTTC	CASSPPPGPGEQYF
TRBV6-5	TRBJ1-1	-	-	TGTGCCAGCAGTTACTATTACAGAGAGAACACTGAAGCTTTCTTT	CASSYYYRENTEAFF
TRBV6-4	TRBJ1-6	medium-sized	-	TGTGCCAGCAGTGAGGACAGCGATAATTCACCCCTCCACTTT	CASSEDSDNSPLHF
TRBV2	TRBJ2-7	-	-	TGTGCCAGCAGTGAATTCGGGATCGGTGAGCAGTACTTC	CASSEFGIGEQYF
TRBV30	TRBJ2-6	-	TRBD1	TGTGCCTGGACCCGGGACAGGGTTCGCTCTGGGGCCAACGTCCTGACTTTC	CAWTRDRVRSGANVLTF
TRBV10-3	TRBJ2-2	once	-	TGTGCCATCAGTGAGGGCTGGGTCGGCACCGGGGAGCTGTTTTTT	CAISEGWVGTGELFF
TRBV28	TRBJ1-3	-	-	TGTGCCAGCAGTTTAAGGCCAGCCTCTGGAAACACCATATATTTT	CASSLRPASGNTIYF
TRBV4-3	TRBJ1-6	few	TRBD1	TGCGCCAGCAGCCAAGACTTGGAAGGGACAGGGAGGTCACCCCTCCACTTT	CASSQDLEGTGRSPLHF
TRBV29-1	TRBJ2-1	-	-	TGCAGCACCATAGCCCGGGACTGGCAGTTCTTC	CSTIARDWQFF
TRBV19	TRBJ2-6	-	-	TGTGCCAGTAGGGATACAGGGAGAGGGGCCAACGTCCTGACTTTC	CASRDTGRGANVLTF
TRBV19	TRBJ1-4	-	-	TGTGCCAGTGCCCTGACCGGGAGAGGGGGGGAAAAACTGTTTTTT	CASALTGRGGEKLFF
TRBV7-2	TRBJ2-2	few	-	TGTGCCAGCAGCTTAGCAGACCAAACCGGGGAGCTGTTTTTT	CASSLADQTGELFF
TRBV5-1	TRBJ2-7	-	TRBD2	TGCGCCCGTCGGGGCGGGGGGGCCAACGACGAGCAGTACTTC	CARRGGGANDEQYF